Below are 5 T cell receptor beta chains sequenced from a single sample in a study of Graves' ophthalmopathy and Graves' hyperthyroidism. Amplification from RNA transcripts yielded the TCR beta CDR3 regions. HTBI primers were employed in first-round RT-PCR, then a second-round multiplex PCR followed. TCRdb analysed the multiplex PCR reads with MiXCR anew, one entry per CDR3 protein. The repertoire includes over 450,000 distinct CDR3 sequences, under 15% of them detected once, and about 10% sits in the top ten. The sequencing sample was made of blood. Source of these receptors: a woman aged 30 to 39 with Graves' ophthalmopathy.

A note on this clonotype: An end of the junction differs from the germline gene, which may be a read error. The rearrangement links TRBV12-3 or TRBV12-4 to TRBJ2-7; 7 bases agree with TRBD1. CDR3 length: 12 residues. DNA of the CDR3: TGTGCCAGCAGCGCCGGGACAGACGACCAGTACTTC. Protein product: CASSAGTDDQYF.

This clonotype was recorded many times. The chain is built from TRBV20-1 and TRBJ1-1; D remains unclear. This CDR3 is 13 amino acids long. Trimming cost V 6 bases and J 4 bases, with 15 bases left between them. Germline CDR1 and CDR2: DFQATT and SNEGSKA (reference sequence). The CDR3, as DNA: TGCAGTGCCGCGACAAGTTGGGTCACTGAAGCTTTCTTT. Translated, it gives CSAATSWVTEAFF.

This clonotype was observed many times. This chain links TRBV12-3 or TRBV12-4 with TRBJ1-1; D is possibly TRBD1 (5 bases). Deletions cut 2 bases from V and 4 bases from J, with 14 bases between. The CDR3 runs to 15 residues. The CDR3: CASSLNPAGGTEAFF. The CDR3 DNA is TGTGCCAGCAGTTTAAACCCCGCCGGGGGCACTGAAGCTTTCTTT.

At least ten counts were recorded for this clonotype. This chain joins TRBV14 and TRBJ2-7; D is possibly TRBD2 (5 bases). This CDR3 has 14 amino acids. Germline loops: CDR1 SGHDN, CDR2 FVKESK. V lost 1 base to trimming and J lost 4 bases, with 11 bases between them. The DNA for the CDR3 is TGTGCCAGCAGCCAAGTAGTGAGGGAATACGAGCAGTACTTC. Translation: CASSQVVREYEQYF. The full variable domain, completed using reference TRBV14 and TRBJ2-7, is EAGVTQFPSHSVIEKGQTVTLRCDPISGHDNLYWYRRVMGKEIKFLLHFVKESKQDESGMPNNRFLAERTGGTYSTLKVQPAELEDSGVYFCASSQVVREYEQYFGPGTRLTVT.

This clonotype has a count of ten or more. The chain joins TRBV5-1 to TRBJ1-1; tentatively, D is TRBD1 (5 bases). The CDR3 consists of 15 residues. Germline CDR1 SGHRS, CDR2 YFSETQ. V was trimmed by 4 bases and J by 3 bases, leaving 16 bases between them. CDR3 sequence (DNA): TGCGCCAGCAGCGGGGGTGGGCTAGGTTACACTGAAGCTTTCTTT. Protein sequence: CASSGGGLGYTEAFF.